This T cell receptor (beta chain) was sequenced in a study of blood T cell repertoires in COVID-19. Study background: Acute-phase and convalescent COVID-19 samples originated in the United States, Italy and Spain.

The assay was immunoSEQ multiplex PCR, and TCRdb's table has in-frame clones only and misses some. Of roughly 120,000 clones listed, about nine tenths are singletons. This clone has a single count. In germline, CDR1 is MNHEY, CDR2 SVGEGT. The CDR3 spans 18 residues. The V end was cut by 0 bases, the J end by 0 bases, with 16 bases between. The material sequenced was peripheral blood. The rearrangement joins TRBV6-2 or TRBV6-3 to TRBJ2-3; TRBD2 is a possible D gene (6 bases). The clonotype comes from a human donor with active COVID-19. The donor label of this sample is uncertain. The CDR3 DNA follows: TGTGCCAGCAGTTACTCCCCGCCGGGACTCCTTAGCACAGATACGCAGTATTTT. Translation gives CASSYSPPGLLSTDTQYF.